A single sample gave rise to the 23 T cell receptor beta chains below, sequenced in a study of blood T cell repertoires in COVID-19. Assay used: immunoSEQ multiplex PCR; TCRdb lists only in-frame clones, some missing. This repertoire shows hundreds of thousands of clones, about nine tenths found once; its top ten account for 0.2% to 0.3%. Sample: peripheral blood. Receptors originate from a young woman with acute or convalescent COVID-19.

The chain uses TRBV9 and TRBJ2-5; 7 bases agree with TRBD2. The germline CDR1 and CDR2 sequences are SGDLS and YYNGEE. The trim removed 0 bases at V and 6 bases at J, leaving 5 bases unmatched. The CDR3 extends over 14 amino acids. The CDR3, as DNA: TGTGCCAGCAGCGTAGAATCGGGGGGAAAGACCCAGTACTTC. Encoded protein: CASSVESGGKTQYF.

CDR3 nucleotides: TGTGCCAGCTCACCACTAGTGAACACTGAAGCTTTCTTT. Translated, it gives CASSPLVNTEAFF. The chain carries TRBV18 and TRBJ1-1; no reliable D call. The germline V gene has CDR1 KGHSH and CDR2 LQKENI. The CDR3 extends over 13 amino acids. V dropped 1 base and J dropped 0 bases, with 3 bases sitting between them.

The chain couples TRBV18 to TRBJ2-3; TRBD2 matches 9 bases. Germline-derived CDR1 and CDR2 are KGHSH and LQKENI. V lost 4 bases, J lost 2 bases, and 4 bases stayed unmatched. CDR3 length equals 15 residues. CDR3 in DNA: TGTGCCAGCTCACGTAGCGGGGGATACACAGATACGCAGTATTTT. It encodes CASSRSGGYTDTQYF.

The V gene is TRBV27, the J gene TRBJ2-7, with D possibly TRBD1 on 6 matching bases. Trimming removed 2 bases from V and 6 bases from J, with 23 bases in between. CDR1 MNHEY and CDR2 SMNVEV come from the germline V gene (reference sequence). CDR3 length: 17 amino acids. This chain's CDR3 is CASSLLGAAGVGSEQYF. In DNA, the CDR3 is TGTGCCAGCAGTTTACTCGGCGCGGCAGGGGTAGGATCCGAGCAGTACTTC.

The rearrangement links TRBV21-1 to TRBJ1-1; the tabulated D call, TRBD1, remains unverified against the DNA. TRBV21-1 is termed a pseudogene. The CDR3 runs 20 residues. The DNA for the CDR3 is TGTGCCAGCAGCAAAGGGGATTACTTATTTCAAGACAGGGCCAGGACTGAAGCTTTCTTT. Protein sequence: CASSKGDYLFQDRARTEAFF.

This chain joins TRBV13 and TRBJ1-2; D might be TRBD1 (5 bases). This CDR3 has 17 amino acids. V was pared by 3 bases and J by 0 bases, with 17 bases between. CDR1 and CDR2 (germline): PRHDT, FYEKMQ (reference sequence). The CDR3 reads CASSFGTMGFTNYGYTF. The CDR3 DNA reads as TGTGCCAGCAGCTTTGGGACTATGGGGTTCACTAACTATGGCTACACCTTC.

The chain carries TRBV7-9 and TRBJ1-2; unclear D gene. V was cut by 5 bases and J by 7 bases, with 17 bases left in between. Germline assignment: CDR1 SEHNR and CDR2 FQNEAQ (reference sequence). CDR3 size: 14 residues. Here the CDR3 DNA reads TGTGCCAGCAGCCCCGCGGTCCCAAGAGGTGGCTACACCTTC. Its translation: CASSPAVPRGGYTF.

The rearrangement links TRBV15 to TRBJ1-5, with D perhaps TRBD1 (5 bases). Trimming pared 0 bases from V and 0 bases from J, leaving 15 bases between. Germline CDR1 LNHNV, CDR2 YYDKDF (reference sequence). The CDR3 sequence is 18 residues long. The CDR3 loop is CATSRDAGPFYSNQPQHF. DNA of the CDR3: TGTGCCACCAGCAGAGATGCGGGACCCTTTTATAGCAATCAGCCCCAGCATTTT.

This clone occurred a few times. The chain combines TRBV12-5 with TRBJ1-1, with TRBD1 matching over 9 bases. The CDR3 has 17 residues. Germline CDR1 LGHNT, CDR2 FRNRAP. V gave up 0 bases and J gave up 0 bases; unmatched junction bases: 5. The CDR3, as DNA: TGTGCTAGTGGTTTGGTACTAGGGGACAGGGTGAACACTGAAGCTTTCTTT. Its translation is CASGLVLGDRVNTEAFF. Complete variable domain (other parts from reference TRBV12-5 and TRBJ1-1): DARVTQTPRHKVTEMGQEVTMRCQPILGHNTVFWYRQTMMQGLELLAYFRNRAPLDDSGMPKDRFSAEMPDATLATLKIQPSEPRDSAVYFCASGLVLGDRVNTEAFFGQGTRLTVV.

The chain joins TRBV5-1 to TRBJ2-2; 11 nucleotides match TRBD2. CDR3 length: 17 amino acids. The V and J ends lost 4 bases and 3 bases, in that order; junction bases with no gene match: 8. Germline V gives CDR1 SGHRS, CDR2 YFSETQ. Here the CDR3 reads CASSQTSGVKDTGELFF. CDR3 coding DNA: TGCGCCAGCAGCCAGACTAGCGGGGTAAAGGACACCGGGGAGCTGTTTTTT.

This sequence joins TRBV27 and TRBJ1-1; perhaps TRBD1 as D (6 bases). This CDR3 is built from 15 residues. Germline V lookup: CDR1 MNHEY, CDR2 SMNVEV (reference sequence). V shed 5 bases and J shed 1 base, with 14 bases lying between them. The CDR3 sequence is CASSATGTPNTEAFF. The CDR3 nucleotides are TGTGCCAGCAGTGCCACCGGGACACCGAACACTGAAGCTTTCTTT.

CDR3 nucleotide sequence: TGTGCCAGCAGAACAGGCGGGGAGCTGTTTTTT. This codes for CASRTGGELFF. The V call is TRBV27, the J call TRBJ2-2; TRBD1 is a possible D gene (5 bases). The CDR3 runs 11 residues. The V gene lost 6 bases and the J gene lost 7 bases, with 6 bases spanning the gap. Germline CDR1 reads MNHEY; CDR2 reads SMNVEV (reference sequence).

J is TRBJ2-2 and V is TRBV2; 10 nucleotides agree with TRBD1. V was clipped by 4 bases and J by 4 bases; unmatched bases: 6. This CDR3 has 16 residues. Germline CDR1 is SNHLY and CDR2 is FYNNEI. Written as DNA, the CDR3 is TGTGCCAGCAGTGCGGACAGGGGGATTGTCACCGGGGAGCTGTTTTTT. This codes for CASSADRGIVTGELFF. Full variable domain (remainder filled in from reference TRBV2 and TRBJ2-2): EPEVTQTPSHQVTQMGQEVILRCVPISNHLYFYWYRQILGQKVEFLVSFYNNEISEKSEIFDDQFSVERPDGSNFTLKIRSTKLEDSAMYFCASSADRGIVTGELFFGEGSRLTVL.

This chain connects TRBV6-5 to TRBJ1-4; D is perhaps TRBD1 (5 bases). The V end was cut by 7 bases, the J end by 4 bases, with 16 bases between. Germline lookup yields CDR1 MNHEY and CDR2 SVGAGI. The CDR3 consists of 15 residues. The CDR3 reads CASTSGTLDNEKLFF. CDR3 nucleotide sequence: TGTGCCAGCACCAGCGGGACTCTAGATAATGAAAAACTGTTTTTT.

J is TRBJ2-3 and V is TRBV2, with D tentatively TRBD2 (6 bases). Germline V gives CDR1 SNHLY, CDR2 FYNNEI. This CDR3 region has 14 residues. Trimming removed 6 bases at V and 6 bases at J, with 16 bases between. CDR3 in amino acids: CASSKPGEKDTQYF. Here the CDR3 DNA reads TGTGCCAGCAGCAAGCCGGGAGAGAAGGATACGCAGTATTTT.

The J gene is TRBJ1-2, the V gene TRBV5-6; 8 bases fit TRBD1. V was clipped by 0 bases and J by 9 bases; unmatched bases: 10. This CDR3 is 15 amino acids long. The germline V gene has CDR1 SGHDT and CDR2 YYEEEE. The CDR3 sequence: CASSLGDRTFRRYTF. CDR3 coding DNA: TGTGCCAGCAGCTTGGGGGACAGGACTTTCAGGCGCTACACCTTC. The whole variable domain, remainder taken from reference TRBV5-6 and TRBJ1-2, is DAGVTQSPTHLIKTRGQQVTLRCSPKSGHDTVSWYQQALGQGPQFIFQYYEEEERQRGNFPDRFSGHQFPNYSSELNVNALLLGDSALYLCASSLGDRTFRRYTFGSGTRLTVV.

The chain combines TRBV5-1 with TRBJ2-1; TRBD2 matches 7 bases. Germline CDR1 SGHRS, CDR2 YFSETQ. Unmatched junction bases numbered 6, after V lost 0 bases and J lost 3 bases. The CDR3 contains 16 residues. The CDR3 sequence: CASSLGGSGNYNEQFF. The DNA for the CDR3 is TGCGCCAGCAGCTTGGGGGGCAGCGGGAACTACAATGAGCAGTTCTTC.

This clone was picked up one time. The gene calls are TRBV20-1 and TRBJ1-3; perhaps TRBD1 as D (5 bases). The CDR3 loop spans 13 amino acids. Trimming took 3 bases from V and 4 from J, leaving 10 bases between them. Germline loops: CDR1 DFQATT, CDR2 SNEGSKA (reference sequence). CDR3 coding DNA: TGCAGTGCTAGTAGGGGCGCGGGAAACACCATATATTTT. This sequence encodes CSASRGAGNTIYF.

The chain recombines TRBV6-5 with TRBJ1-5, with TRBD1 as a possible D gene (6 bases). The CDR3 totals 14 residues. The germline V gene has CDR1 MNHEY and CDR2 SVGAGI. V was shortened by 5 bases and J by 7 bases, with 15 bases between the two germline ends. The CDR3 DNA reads TGTGCCAGCAGTCCCTCCGGGACACGACAGCCCCAGCATTTT. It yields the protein CASSPSGTRQPQHF.

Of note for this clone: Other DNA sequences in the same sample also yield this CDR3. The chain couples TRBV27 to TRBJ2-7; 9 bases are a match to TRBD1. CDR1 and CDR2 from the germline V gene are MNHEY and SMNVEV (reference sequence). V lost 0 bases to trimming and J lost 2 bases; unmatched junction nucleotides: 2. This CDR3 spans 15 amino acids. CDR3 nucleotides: TGTGCCAGCAGTTTATCGGGACAGGGTCCCTACGAGCAGTACTTC. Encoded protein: CASSLSGQGPYEQYF.

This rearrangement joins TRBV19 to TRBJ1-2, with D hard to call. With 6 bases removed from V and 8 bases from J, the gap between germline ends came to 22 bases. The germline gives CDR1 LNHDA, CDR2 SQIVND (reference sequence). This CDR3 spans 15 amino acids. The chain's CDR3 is CASRTQVSGSRGYTF. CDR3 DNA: TGTGCCAGTAGAACCCAAGTATCCGGGTCTCGGGGCTACACCTTC. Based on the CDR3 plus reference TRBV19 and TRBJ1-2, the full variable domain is DGGITQSPKYLFRKEGQNVTLSCEQNLNHDAMYWYRQDPGQGLRLIYYSQIVNDFQKGDIAEGYSVSREKKESFPLTVTSAQKNPTAFYLCASRTQVSGSRGYTFGSGTRLTVV.

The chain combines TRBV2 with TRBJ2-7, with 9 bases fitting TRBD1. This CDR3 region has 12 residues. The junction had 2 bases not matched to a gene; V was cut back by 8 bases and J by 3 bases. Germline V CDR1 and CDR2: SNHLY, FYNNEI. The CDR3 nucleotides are TGTGCCAGCGGGACAGGGTTCTACGAGCAGTACTTC. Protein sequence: CASGTGFYEQYF.

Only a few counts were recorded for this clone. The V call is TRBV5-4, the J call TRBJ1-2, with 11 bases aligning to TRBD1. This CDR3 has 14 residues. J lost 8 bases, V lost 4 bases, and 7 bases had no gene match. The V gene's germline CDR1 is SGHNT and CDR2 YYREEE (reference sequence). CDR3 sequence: CASSLDRGRGGYTF. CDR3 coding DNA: TGTGCCAGCAGCCTGGACAGGGGGCGGGGAGGCTACACCTTC.